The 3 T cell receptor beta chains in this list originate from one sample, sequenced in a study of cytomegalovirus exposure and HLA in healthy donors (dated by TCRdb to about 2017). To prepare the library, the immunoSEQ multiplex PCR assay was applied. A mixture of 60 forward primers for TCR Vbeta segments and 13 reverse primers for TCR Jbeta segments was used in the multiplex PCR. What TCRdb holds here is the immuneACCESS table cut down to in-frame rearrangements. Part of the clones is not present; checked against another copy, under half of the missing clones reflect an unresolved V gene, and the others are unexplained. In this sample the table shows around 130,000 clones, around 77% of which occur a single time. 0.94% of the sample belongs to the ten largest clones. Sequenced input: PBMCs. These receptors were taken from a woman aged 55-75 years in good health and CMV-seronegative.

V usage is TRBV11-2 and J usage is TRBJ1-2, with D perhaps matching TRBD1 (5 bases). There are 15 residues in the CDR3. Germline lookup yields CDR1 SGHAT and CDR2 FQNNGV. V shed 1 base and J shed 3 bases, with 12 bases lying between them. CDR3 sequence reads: CASSLVGQGDYGYTF. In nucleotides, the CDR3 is TGTGCCAGCAGCTTAGTAGGGCAGGGTGACTATGGCTACACCTTC.

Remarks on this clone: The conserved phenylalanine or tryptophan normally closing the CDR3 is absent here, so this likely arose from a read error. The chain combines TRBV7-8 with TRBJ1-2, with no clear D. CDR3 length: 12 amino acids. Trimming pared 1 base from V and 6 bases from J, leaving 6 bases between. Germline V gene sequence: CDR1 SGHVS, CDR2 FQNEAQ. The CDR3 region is CASSLGTDGYTL. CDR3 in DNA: TGTGCCAGCAGCTTAGGGACTGATGGCTACACCCTC.

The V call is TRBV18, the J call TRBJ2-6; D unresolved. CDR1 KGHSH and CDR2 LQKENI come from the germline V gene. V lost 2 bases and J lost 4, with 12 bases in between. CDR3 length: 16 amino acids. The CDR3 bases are TGTGCCAGCTCACCAACTGGGTTGCGGGGGGCCAACGTCCTGACTTTC. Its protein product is CASSPTGLRGANVLTF.